This T cell receptor beta chain was sequenced for a study of T-cell reconstitution after alpha-beta-depleted transplantation in children. The CDR3 spans 14 residues. Germline V lookup: CDR1 SGHTA, CDR2 FQGNSA. Between the trimmed V and J ends, which lost 0 bases and 7 bases, there was a span of 11 bases. Unique molecular identifiers featured in how the TCRbeta library was prepared. TCRdb recomputed calls from the PCR reads with MiXCR, one row per CDR3 protein. The sample contains almost 400,000 distinct CDR3 sequences, roughly 22% of which appear only once. This clonotype came up a few times. The chain carries TRBV7-2 and TRBJ2-3, with a tentative D call TRBD1 (6 bases). The material sequenced was PBMCs from the stem cell graft donor, taken from the stem cell graft. The clonotype was recovered from a human donor who donated a stem cell graft to a child with acute myeloid leukemia. CDR3 sequence reads: CASSLASTGNTQYF. CDR3 DNA sequence: TGTGCCAGCAGCTTAGCGTCAACAGGGAATACGCAGTATTTT.